This TCR beta chain is from a study of low-dose radiotherapy and immunotherapy resistance in tumors. Looking at the study overall: Cohort 1 got 0.5 Gy per fraction every 2 weeks, 6.5 Gy in total. A dose of 1 Gy per fraction every two weeks went to Cohort 2, totaling 13 Gy over 26 weeks. Intravenous ipilimumab 1 mg/kg every six weeks was given with nivolumab 240 mg every two weeks.

CDR1 is LGHNA and CDR2 is YSLEER in the germline V gene. The ends lost 0 bases at V and 7 bases at J; junction bases unmatched: 3. The CDR3 consists of 15 residues. The time point: before trial treatment. Advanced solid tumors lacking tumor-infiltrating lymphocytes were present in eligible patients. Many counts were recorded for this clonotype. TRAV- and TRBV-specific primers, spanning alpha and beta chains, primed first-strand cDNA. TCRs underwent 15 to 20 PCR cycles of amplification with a constant-region primer and V-primer adapter. Each CDR3 protein gets one entry after TCRdb re-called the reads with MiXCR. The sample consists of under 70,000 distinct CDR3 sequences, less than 25% of them appearing once.

The receptor's source is a male donor with prostate cancer. Material: PBMCs, obtained before treatment. The chain carries TRBV4-3 and TRBJ1-6; 7 bases map to TRBD1. For the CDR3, the DNA is TGCGCCAGCAGCCAAGAGGGGACAGCCAATTCACCCCTCCACTTT. This codes for CASSQEGTANSPLHF.